The 21 T cell receptor beta chains in this list originate from one sample, sequenced in a study of cytomegalovirus exposure and HLA in healthy donors. The PCR ran on 60 Vbeta and 13 Jbeta primers. TCRdb's table, derived via immunoSEQ multiplex PCR, lists solely in-frame clones and lacks some. Of approximately 130,000 clones detected, roughly 8.6% appear once; the ten largest clones hold around 5.8%. The sample was PBMCs. These receptors were obtained from a middle-aged woman in good health and CMV-seropositive.

This rearrangement joins TRBV6-4 to TRBJ2-1, with TRBD2 matching 8 bases. This CDR3 has 13 residues. Germline CDR1 MRHNA, CDR2 SNTAGT. J was trimmed by 9 bases and V by 3 bases; bases with no gene match: 4. The CDR3 DNA reads TGTGCCAGCAGTGAACGGGGGGGGTTTGAGCAGTTCTTC. Amino acids: CASSERGGFEQFF.

The J gene is TRBJ1-1, the V gene TRBV11-2; no reliable D call. This CDR3 has 13 amino acids. Germline lookup yields CDR1 SGHAT and CDR2 FQNNGV. Trimming cost V 4 bases and J 0 bases, with 6 bases left between them. This CDR3 reads CASSSDLNTEAFF. The CDR3 DNA sequence: TGTGCCAGCAGCTCGGACTTGAACACTGAAGCTTTCTTT.

This clone occurred a few times. The rearrangement joins TRBV5-1 to TRBJ1-6; D is unresolved. V was pared by 4 bases and J by 0 bases, with 8 bases between. Germline V lookup: CDR1 SGHRS, CDR2 YFSETQ. This CDR3 has 15 amino acids. The CDR3 DNA reads as TGCGCCAGCAGCCTAGAGAGCTCCTATAATTCACCCCTCCACTTT. It translates to CASSLESSYNSPLHF.

This clone was seen more than once but under ten times. This chain connects TRBV4-2 to TRBJ1-2; 9 bases map to TRBD1. CDR3 length: 15 residues. The germline V gene has CDR1 LGHNA and CDR2 YNFKEQ. V trimming: 5 bases; J trimming: 2 bases; junction bases outside the gene matches: 6. The CDR3 DNA reads TGTGCCAGCAGCGCCCGGGACAGGGCGAACTATGGCTACACCTTC. Residues: CASSARDRANYGYTF.

The chain is built from TRBV2 and TRBJ1-4; a possible D gene is TRBD1 (6 bases). The V end was cut by 4 bases, the J end by 12 bases, with 21 bases between. Germline V gene sequence: CDR1 SNHLY, CDR2 FYNNEI. The CDR3 is 15 residues long. DNA for the CDR3: TGTGCCAGCAGTGGAGTCGGGATCCGGGGGGGCCAACTGTTTTTT. This encodes CASSGVGIRGGQLFF.

The chain employs TRBV10-2 and TRBJ1-5, with TRBD1 identical over 8 bases. This CDR3 comprises 15 residues. The germline CDR1 and CDR2 sequences are WSHSY and SAAADI. The trim removed 7 bases at V and 6 bases at J, leaving 11 bases unmatched. The CDR3 loop is CASTEQGEISQPQHF. CDR3 nucleotides: TGCGCCAGCACAGAACAGGGGGAGATTAGTCAGCCCCAGCATTTT.

V usage is TRBV19 and J usage is TRBJ2-3; 9 nucleotides agree with TRBD1. CDR1 is LNHDA, CDR2 SQIVND, per germline (reference sequence). The CDR3 length is 14 residues. Unmatched junction bases numbered 7, after V lost 5 bases and J lost 7 bases. In nucleotides, the CDR3 is TGTGCCAGTAGTGCACAGGGGGCGCAAAATACGCAGTATTTT. Translation: CASSAQGAQNTQYF.

This clone was seen more than once but under ten times. The chain employs TRBV30 and TRBJ2-7, with a possible D match to TRBD1 (5 bases). Germline CDR1 is GTSNPN and CDR2 is SVGIG (reference sequence). The germline V and J ends were trimmed by 1 base and 4 bases, with 5 bases remaining between them. CDR3 length equals 11 residues. CDR3 sequence (DNA): TGTGCCTGGAGTGCAGGGTACGAGCAGTACTTC. This sequence encodes CAWSAGYEQYF.

V is TRBV27 and J is TRBJ2-5; D is possibly TRBD2 (7 bases). The CDR3 length is 17 residues. Germline CDR1 and CDR2: MNHEY and SMNVEV (reference sequence). Trimming took off 6 bases at V and 2 bases at J, with 22 bases between the two ends. The CDR3 loop is CASSSPARGGPQETQYF. CDR3 bases: TGTGCCAGCAGCTCACCCGCAAGGGGGGGACCTCAAGAGACCCAGTACTTC.

V usage is TRBV7-9 and J usage is TRBJ1-2, with D perhaps matching TRBD1 (6 bases). The germline CDR1 and CDR2 sequences are SEHNR and FQNEAQ (reference sequence). V shed 2 bases and J shed 3 bases, with 10 bases lying between them. The CDR3 runs 14 residues. The CDR3 reads CASSLLQGDYGYTF. CDR3 in DNA: TGTGCCAGCAGCTTATTACAGGGCGACTATGGCTACACCTTC. Complete variable domain (other parts from reference TRBV7-9 and TRBJ1-2): DTGVSQNPRHKITKRGQNVTFRCDPISEHNRLYWYRQTLGQGPEFLTYFQNEAQLEKSRLLSDRFSAERPKGSFSTLEIQRTEQGDSAMYLCASSLLQGDYGYTFGSGTRLTVV.

J is TRBJ1-2 and V is TRBV5-1, with 9 bases aligning to TRBD1. The germline V gene has CDR1 SGHRS and CDR2 YFSETQ. Trimming cost V 4 bases and J 5 bases; bases outside gene matches: 6. The CDR3 spans 14 residues. As DNA, the CDR3 is TGCGCCAGCAGCCAGGGACAGGGTGGGTATGGCTACACCTTC. It codes for CASSQGQGGYGYTF.

This clone showed up just a few times. This chain uses TRBV2 with TRBJ1-5, with no clear D. Germline V gene sequence: CDR1 SNHLY, CDR2 FYNNEI. V dropped 5 bases and J dropped 6 bases, with 11 bases sitting between them. The CDR3 contains 13 residues. The CDR3 nucleotides are TGTGCCAGCAGTATGCTGCGGGGTCAGCCCCAGCATTTT. Amino acid sequence: CASSMLRGQPQHF.

The CDR3 DNA reads TGTGCCAGCAGCTATCTAGCGGGGGGCACAGATACGCAGTATTTT. Its protein product is CASSYLAGGTDTQYF. This rearrangement joins TRBV5-8 to TRBJ2-3; the match to TRBD2 covers 10 bases. The CDR3 spans 15 residues. Trimming removed 3 bases from V and 1 base from J; junction bases left unmatched: 2. Germline CDR1 reads SGHTS; CDR2 reads YDEGEE. Supplemented by reference TRBV5-8 and TRBJ2-3, the full variable domain reads EAGVTQSPTHLIKTRGQQATLRCSPISGHTSVYWYQQALGLGLQFLLWYDEGEERNRGNFPPRFSGRQFPNYSSELNVNALELEDSALYLCASSYLAGGTDTQYFGPGTRLTVL.

The chain has TRBV6-6 and TRBJ2-1, with TRBD1 matching over 7 bases. CDR3 length: 16 amino acids. CDR1 and CDR2 from the germline V gene are MNHNY and SVGAGI (reference sequence). Losses at the gene ends were 6 bases for V and 4 bases for J; bases not matched to a gene: 12. The CDR3 DNA is TGTGCCAGCAGCTCGACAGGGACCTCCATATACAATGAGCAGTTCTTC. Amino acids: CASSSTGTSIYNEQFF.

This clone was seen more than once but under ten times. The chain couples TRBV19 to TRBJ1-1; D is unclear. Trimming stripped 2 bases from V and 3 bases from J, with 10 bases between. There are 14 residues in the CDR3. Germline V CDR1 and CDR2: LNHDA, SQIVND (reference sequence). DNA for the CDR3: TGTGCCAGTAGTATACCCGGGGTGGACACTGAAGCTTTCTTT. Protein sequence: CASSIPGVDTEAFF.

V usage is TRBV13 and J usage is TRBJ2-7; the match to TRBD2 covers 7 bases. The ends lost 3 bases at V and 3 bases at J; junction bases unmatched: 5. Germline V gives CDR1 PRHDT, CDR2 FYEKMQ (reference sequence). This CDR3 contains 14 residues. The CDR3 region is CASSLGGAVYEQYF. The CDR3 DNA follows: TGTGCCAGCAGCTTGGGAGGGGCGGTCTACGAGCAGTACTTC. Full variable domain (remainder filled in from reference TRBV13 and TRBJ2-7): AAGVIQSPRHLIKEKRETATLKCYPIPRHDTVYWYQQGPGQDPQFLISFYEKMQSDKGSIPDRFSAQQFSDYHSELNMSSLELGDSALYFCASSLGGAVYEQYFGPGTRLTVT.

CDR3 bases: TGTGCCAGCAGCCTAAGCGGGGGGCGGAACACCGGGGAGCTGTTTTTT. It translates to CASSLSGGRNTGELFF. The chain carries TRBV7-3 and TRBJ2-2; 9 positions agree with TRBD2. The germline CDR1 and CDR2 sequences are SGHTA and FQGTGA. The CDR3 contains 16 residues. The V and J ends lost 5 bases and 1 base, in that order; junction bases with no gene match: 5.

CDR3 coding DNA: TGTGCCAGCAGGATTACAGGGACAACCTACGAGCAGTACTTC. Protein sequence: CASRITGTTYEQYF. V and J are TRBV28 and TRBJ2-7, with D maybe TRBD1 (6 bases). The ends were cut back, 6 bases at V and 2 bases at J, with 14 bases in the middle. CDR1 and CDR2 from the germline V gene are MDHEN and SYDVKM. The CDR3 has 14 residues.

This clone was detected a few times. This CDR3 is also generated by other DNA sequences in the sample. The rearrangement links TRBV19 to TRBJ2-7; TRBD2 agrees at 11 bases. With V trimmed by 3 bases and J by 3 bases, 1 base remained unmatched. This CDR3 region has 14 residues. Germline CDR1 LNHDA, CDR2 SQIVND (reference sequence). The CDR3 reads CASSIGLAGYEQYF. CDR3 nucleotides: TGTGCCAGTAGTATCGGACTAGCGGGCTACGAGCAGTACTTC. The entire variable domain, with the rest obtained from reference TRBV19 and TRBJ2-7, is as follows: DGGITQSPKYLFRKEGQNVTLSCEQNLNHDAMYWYRQDPGQGLRLIYYSQIVNDFQKGDIAEGYSVSREKKESFPLTVTSAQKNPTAFYLCASSIGLAGYEQYFGPGTRLTVT.

This clone occurred a few times. The chain recombines TRBV30 with TRBJ2-1, with 8 positions matching TRBD2. Germline V gene lookup returns CDR1 GTSNPN and CDR2 SVGIG (reference sequence). The CDR3 is made up of 13 amino acids. After removal of 7 bases from V and 6 bases from J, the junction contained 8 bases not matched to a gene. CDR3 DNA: TGTGCCTTTCGGGGGGGGACCTGCAATGAGCAGTTCTTC. Protein product: CAFRGGTCNEQFF.

This clone was picked up a small number of times. This sequence joins TRBV28 and TRBJ2-2; TRBD1 matches 7 bases. CDR3 length: 14 residues. CDR1 and CDR2 from the germline V gene are MDHEN and SYDVKM. Trimming cost V 5 bases and J 6 bases; bases outside gene matches: 6. The CDR3: CASSTRQGPGELFF. The DNA for the CDR3 is TGTGCCAGCAGTACTCGACAGGGCCCCGGGGAGCTGTTTTTT.